This passage covers 3 T cell receptor beta chains from one sample sequenced in a study of CD8 T cells in ankylosing spondylitis. TCRdb ran MiXCR on the 5' RACE reads and lists one entry per CDR3 protein. This sample has about 140,000 distinct CDR3 sequences, with roughly 8.4% found just once. The sequenced sample was synovial fluid, either unsorted or a sorted T cell fraction (not recorded which). The receptors shown here come from a male donor with ankylosing spondylitis.

This clonotype has at least ten counts. This rearrangement joins TRBV7-2 to TRBJ2-3, with D hard to call. The germline V gene encodes CDR1 SGHTA and CDR2 FQGNSA. The CDR3 length is 13 residues. The V end lost 5 bases, the J end lost 2 bases, and 8 bases lay between the germline ends. CDR3 in amino acids: CASSPQYTDTQYF. In DNA, the CDR3 is TGTGCCAGCAGCCCGCAGTACACAGATACGCAGTATTTT.

This clonotype has ten or more counts. V and J are TRBV12-3 or TRBV12-4 and TRBJ1-1, with D hard to call. The CDR3 has 12 residues. V lost 6 bases, J lost 10 bases, and 15 bases lay in between. The chain's CDR3 is CASRNPGSAAFF. For the CDR3, the DNA is TGTGCCAGCAGGAACCCGGGATCGGCAGCTTTCTTT.

This clonotype was seen at least ten times. This sequence joins TRBV7-2 and TRBJ2-4; TRBD2 might be the D (6 bases). V lost 1 base and J 9 bases, leaving 16 bases between the germline ends. Germline assignment: CDR1 SGHTA and CDR2 FQGNSA. CDR3 length equals 15 residues. Here the CDR3 DNA reads TGTGCCAGCAGCTTAGAGTCAGGCCTCGGGAGCATTCAGTACTTC. Translated: CASSLESGLGSIQYF. Supplemented by reference TRBV7-2 and TRBJ2-4, the full variable domain reads GAGVSQSPSNKVTEKGKDVELRCDPISGHTALYWYRQSLGQGLEFLIYFQGNSAPDKSGLPSDRFSAERTGGSVSTLTIQRTQQEDSAVYLCASSLESGLGSIQYFGAGTRLSVL.